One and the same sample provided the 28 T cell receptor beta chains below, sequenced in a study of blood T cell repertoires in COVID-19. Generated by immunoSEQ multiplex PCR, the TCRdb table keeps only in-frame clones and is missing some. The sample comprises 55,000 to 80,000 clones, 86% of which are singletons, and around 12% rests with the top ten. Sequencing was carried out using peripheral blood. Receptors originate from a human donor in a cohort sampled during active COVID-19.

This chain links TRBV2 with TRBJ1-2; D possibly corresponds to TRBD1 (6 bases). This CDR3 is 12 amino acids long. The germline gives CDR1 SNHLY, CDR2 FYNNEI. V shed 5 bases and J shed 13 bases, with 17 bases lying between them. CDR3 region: CASSYDRLGATF. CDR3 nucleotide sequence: TGTGCCAGCAGTTACGACAGGCTTGGGGCCACCTTC.

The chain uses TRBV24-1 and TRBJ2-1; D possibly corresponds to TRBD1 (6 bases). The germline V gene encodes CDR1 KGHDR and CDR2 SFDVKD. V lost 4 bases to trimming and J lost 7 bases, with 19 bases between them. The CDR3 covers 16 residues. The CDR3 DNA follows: TGTGCCACCAGTGAACCCCGACAGGCCCCGCTGAATGAGCAGTTCTTC. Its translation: CATSEPRQAPLNEQFF.

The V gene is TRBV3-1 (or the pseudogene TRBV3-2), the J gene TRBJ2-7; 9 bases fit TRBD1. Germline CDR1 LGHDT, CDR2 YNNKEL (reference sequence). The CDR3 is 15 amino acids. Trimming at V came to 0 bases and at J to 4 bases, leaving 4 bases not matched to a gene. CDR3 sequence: CASSQEPGQGYEQYF. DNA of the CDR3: TGTGCCAGCAGCCAAGAACCGGGACAGGGTTACGAGCAGTACTTC.

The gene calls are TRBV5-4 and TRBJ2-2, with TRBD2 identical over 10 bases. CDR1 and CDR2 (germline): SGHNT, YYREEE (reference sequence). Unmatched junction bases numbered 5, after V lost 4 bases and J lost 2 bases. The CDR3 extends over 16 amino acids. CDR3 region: CASSGLAGGNTGELFF. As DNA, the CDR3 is TGTGCCAGCAGCGGGTTAGCGGGGGGTAACACCGGGGAGCTGTTTTTT.

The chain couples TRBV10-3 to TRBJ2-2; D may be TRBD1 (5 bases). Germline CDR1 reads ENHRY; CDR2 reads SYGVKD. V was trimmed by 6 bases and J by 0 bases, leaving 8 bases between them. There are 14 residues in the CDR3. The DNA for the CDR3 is TGTGCCATCAGGACAGCGACGAACACCGGGGAGCTGTTTTTT. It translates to CAIRTATNTGELFF.

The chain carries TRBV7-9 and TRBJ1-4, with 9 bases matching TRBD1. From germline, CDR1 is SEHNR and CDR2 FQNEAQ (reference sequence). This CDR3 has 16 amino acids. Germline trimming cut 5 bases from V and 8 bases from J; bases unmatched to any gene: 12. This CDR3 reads CASSPRDRVEGEKLFF. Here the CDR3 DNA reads TGTGCCAGCAGCCCGAGGGACAGGGTAGAGGGGGAAAAACTGTTTTTT.

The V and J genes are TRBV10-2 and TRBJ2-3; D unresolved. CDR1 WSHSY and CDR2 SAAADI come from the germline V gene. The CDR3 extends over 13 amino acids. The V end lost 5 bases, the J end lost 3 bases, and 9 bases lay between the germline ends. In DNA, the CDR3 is TGCGCCAGCAGTCCCGGAGTTACAGATACGCAGTATTTT. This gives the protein CASSPGVTDTQYF.

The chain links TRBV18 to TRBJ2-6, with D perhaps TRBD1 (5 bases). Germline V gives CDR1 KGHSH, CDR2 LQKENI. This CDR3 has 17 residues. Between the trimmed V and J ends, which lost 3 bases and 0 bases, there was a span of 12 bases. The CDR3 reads CASSPPTDSSGANVLTF. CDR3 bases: TGTGCCAGCTCACCGCCGACTGACAGCTCTGGGGCCAACGTCCTGACTTTC.

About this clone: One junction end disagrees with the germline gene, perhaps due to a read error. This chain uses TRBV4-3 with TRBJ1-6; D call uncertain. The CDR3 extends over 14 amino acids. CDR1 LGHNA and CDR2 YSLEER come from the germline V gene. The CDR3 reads CASSQDRQWAPPHF. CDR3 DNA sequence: TGCGCCAGCAGCCAAGATCGGCAGTGGGCACCCCCCCACTTT.

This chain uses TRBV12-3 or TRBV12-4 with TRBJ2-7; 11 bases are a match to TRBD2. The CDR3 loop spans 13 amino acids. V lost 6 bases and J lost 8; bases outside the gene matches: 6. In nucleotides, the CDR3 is TGTGCCAGCAGGTGGGGGACTAGCGGTAAGCAGTACTTC. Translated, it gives CASRWGTSGKQYF.

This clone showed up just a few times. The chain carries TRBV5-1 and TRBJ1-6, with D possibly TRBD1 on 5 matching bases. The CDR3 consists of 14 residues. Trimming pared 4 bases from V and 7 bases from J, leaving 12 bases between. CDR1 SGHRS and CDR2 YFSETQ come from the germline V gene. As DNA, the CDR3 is TGCGCCAGCAGCCCGGGGGTTACCAATTCACCCCTCCACTTT. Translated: CASSPGVTNSPLHF.

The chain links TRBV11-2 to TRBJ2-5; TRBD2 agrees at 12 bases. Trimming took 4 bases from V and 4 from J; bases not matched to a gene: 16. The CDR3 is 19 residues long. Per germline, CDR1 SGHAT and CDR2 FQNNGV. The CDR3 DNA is TGTGCCAGCAGCTCCCCCCTTGTCGCTAGCGGGGGGGTCCGAGAGACCCAGTACTTC. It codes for CASSSPLVASGGVRETQYF.

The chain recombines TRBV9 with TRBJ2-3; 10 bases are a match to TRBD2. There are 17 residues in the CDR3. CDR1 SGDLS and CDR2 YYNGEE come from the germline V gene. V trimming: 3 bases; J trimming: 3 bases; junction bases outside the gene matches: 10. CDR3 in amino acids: CASSEATSGVGTDTQYF. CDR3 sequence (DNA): TGTGCCAGCAGCGAGGCCACTAGCGGGGTAGGGACAGATACGCAGTATTTT. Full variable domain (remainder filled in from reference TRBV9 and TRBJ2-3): DSGVTQTPKHLITATGQRVTLRCSPRSGDLSVYWYQQSLDQGLQFLIQYYNGEERAKGNILERFSAQQFPDLHSELNLSSLELGDSALYFCASSEATSGVGTDTQYFGPGTRLTVL.

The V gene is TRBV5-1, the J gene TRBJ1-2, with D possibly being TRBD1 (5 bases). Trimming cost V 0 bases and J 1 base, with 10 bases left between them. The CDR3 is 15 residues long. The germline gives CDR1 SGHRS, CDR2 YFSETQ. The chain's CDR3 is CASSLVDRDNYGYTF. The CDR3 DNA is TGCGCCAGCAGCTTGGTTGACAGAGATAACTATGGCTACACCTTC.

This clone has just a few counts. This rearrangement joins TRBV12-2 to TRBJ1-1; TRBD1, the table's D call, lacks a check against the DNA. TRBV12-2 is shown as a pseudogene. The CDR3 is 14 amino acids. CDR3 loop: CASPGGSRYTEAFF. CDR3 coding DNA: TGTGCAAGCCCAGGGGGGAGCCGATACACTGAAGCTTTCTTT.

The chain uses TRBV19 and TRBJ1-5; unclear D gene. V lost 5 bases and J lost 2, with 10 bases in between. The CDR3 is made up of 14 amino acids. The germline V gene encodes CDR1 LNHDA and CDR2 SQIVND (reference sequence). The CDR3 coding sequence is TGTGCCAGTAGTGACATATCCCGCAATCAGCCCCAGCATTTT. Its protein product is CASSDISRNQPQHF. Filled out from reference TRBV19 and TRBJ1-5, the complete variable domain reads DGGITQSPKYLFRKEGQNVTLSCEQNLNHDAMYWYRQDPGQGLRLIYYSQIVNDFQKGDIAEGYSVSREKKESFPLTVTSAQKNPTAFYLCASSDISRNQPQHFGDGTRLSIL.

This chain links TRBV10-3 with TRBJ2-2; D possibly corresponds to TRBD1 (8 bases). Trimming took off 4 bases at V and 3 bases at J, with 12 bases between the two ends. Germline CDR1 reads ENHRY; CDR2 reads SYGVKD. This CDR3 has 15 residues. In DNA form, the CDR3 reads TGTGCCATCAGTGGGACAGGGAGGGACACCGGGGAGCTGTTTTTT. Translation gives CAISGTGRDTGELFF.

In DNA form, the CDR3 reads TGTGCCAGCAGCCGGGTGGGACAGGGGGCCAGTGGCTACACCTTC. It encodes CASSRVGQGASGYTF. The chain links TRBV5-6 to TRBJ1-2; 12 nucleotides align to TRBD1. With V trimmed by 4 bases and J by 7 bases, 8 bases remained unmatched. The CDR3 runs 15 residues. CDR1 is SGHDT, CDR2 YYEEEE, per germline.

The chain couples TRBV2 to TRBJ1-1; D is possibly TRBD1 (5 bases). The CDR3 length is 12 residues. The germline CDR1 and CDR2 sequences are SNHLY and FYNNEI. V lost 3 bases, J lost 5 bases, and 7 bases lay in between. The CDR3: CASSDQGTEAFF. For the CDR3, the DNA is TGTGCCAGCAGTGACCAGGGAACTGAAGCTTTCTTT.

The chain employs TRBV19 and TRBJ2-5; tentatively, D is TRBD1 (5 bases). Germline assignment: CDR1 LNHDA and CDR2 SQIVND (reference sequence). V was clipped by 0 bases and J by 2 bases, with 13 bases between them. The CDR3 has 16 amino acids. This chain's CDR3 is CASSIDHLQGQETQYF. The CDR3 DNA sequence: TGTGCCAGTAGTATAGATCATCTGCAGGGACAAGAGACCCAGTACTTC.

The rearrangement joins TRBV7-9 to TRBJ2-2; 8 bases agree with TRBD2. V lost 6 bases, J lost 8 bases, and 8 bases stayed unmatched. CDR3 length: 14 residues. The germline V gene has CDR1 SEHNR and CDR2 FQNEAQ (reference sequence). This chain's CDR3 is CASRVAGSKGELFF. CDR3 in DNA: TGTGCCAGCAGAGTAGCGGGGTCGAAGGGGGAGCTGTTTTTT.

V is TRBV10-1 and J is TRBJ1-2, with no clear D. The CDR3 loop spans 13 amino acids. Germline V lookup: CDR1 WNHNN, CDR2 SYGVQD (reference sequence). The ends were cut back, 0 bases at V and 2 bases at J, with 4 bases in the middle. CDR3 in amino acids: CASSESGNYGYTF. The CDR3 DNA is TGCGCCAGCAGTGAGTCGGGCAACTATGGCTACACCTTC.

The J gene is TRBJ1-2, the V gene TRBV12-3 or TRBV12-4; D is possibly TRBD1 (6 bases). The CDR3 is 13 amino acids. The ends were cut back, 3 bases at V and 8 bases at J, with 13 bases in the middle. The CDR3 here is CASSFGGGRGYTF. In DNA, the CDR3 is TGTGCCAGCAGTTTCGGTGGGGGCCGAGGCTACACCTTC.

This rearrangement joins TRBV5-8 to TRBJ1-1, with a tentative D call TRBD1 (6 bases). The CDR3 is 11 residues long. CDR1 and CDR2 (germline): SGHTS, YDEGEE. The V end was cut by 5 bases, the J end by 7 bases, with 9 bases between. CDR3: CASRDSLEAFF. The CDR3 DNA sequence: TGTGCCAGCAGGGACAGCCTTGAAGCTTTCTTT.

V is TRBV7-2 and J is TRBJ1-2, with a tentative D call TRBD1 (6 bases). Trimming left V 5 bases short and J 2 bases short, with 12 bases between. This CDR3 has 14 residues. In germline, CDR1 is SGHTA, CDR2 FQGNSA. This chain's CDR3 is CASSPVTGNYGYTF. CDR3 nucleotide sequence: TGTGCCAGCAGCCCAGTCACAGGGAACTATGGCTACACCTTC.

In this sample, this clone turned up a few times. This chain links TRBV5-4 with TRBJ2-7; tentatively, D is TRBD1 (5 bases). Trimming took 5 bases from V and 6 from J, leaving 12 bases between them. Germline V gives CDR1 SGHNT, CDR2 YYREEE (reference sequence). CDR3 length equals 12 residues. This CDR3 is CASSQGQGEQYF. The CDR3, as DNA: TGTGCCAGCAGTCAGGGCCAGGGCGAGCAGTACTTC.

CDR3 sequence (DNA): TGTGCCAGCAGCTCACCGACAGGGATTAGTGGCTACACCTTC. Translating gives CASSSPTGISGYTF. The rearrangement links TRBV5-5 to TRBJ1-2; 7 nucleotides align to TRBD1. Trimming cost V 3 bases and J 7 bases; bases outside gene matches: 9. The CDR3 sequence is 14 residues long. The germline gives CDR1 SGHKS, CDR2 YYEKEE (reference sequence).

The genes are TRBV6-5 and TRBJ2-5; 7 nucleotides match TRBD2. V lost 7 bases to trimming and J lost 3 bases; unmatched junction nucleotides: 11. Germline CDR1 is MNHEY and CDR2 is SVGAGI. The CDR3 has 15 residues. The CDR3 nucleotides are TGTGCCAGCACCCAGCTGAGCGGGGTCAAAGAGACCCAGTACTTC. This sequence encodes CASTQLSGVKETQYF.